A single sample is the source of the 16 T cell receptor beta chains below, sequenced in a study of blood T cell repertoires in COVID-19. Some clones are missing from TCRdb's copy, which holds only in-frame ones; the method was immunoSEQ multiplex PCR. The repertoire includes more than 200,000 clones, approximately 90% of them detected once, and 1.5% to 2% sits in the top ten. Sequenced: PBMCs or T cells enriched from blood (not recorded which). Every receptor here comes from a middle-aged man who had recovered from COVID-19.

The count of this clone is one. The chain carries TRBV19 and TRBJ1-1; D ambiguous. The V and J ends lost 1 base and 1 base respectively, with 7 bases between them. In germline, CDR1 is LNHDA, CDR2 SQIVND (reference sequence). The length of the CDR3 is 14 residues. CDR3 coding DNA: TGTGCCAGTAGTATAGTCGGGAGGAACACTGAAGCTTTCTTT. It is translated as CASSIVGRNTEAFF.

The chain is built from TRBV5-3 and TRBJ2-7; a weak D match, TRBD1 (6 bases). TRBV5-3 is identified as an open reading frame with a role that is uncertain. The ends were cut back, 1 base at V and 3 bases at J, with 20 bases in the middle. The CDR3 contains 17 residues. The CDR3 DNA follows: TGTGCCAGAAGCTTGTTCCTTCGGGCCTCGGGACACTACGAGCAGTACTTC. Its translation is CARSLFLRASGHYEQYF.

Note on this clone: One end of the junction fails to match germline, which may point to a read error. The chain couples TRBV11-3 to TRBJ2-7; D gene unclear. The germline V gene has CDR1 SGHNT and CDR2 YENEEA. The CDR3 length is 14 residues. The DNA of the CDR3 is TGTGCCAGCAGCTTATTACCAGGCTCCCACGAGCAGTACTTC. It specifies CASSLLPGSHEQYF.

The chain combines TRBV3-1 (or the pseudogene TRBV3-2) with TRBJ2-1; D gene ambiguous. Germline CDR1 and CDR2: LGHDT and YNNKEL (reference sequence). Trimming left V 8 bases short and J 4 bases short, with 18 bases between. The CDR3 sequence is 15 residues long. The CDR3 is CASHGGSELYNEQFF. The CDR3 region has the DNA TGTGCCAGCCATGGCGGCTCAGAATTATACAATGAGCAGTTCTTC.

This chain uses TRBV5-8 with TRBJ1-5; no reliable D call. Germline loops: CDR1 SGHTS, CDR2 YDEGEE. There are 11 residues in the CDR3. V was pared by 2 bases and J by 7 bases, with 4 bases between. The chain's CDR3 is CASSFPQPQHF. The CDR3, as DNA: TGTGCCAGCAGCTTTCCACAGCCCCAGCATTTT.

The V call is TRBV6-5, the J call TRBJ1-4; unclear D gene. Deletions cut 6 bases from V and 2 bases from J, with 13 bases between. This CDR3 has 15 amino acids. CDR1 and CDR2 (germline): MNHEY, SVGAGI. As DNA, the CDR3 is TGTGCCAGCAGCTATGGTGGAGCTACTAATGAAAAACTGTTTTTT. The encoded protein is CASSYGGATNEKLFF.

CDR3 region: CASSLGGPNTGELFF. CDR3 DNA: TGTGCCAGCAGCCTAGGGGGGCCCAACACCGGGGAGCTGTTTTTT. The J gene is TRBJ2-2, the V gene TRBV7-6, with D perhaps assigned TRBD1 or TRBD2 (6 bases each). The V gene lost 5 bases and the J gene lost 2 bases, with 12 bases spanning the gap. The CDR3 runs 15 residues. Germline-derived CDR1 and CDR2 are SGHVS and FNYEAQ.

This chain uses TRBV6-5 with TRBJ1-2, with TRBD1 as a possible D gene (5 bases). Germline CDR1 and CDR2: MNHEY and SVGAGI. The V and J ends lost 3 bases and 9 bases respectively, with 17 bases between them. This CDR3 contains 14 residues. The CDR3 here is CASSYYLGDSSYTF. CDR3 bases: TGTGCCAGCAGTTATTATTTAGGTGACAGTAGCTACACCTTC.

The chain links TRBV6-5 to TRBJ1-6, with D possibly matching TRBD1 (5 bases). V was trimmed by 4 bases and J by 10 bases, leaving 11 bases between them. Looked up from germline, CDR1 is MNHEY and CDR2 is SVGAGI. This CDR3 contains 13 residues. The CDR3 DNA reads TGTGCCAGCAGTTCCCTCTCAGGGTCACCCCTCCACTTT. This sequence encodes CASSSLSGSPLHF.

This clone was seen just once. This chain's CDR3 is CASSDQRGAGTDTQYF. The CDR3 nucleotides are TGTGCCAGCAGTGATCAGCGGGGGGCCGGCACAGATACGCAGTATTTT. The chain is built from TRBV9 and TRBJ2-3; 9 nucleotides align to TRBD2. This CDR3 is 16 amino acids long. V trimming: 5 bases; J trimming: 1 base; junction bases outside the gene matches: 8. Germline assignment: CDR1 SGDLS and CDR2 YYNGEE.

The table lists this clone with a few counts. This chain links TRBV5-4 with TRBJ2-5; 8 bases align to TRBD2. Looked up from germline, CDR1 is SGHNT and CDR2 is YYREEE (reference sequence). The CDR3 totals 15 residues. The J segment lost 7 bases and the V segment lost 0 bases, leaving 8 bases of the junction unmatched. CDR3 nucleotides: TGTGCCAGCAGCTTGGATAGTAGCGGGACCACGACCCAGTACTTC. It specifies CASSLDSSGTTTQYF.

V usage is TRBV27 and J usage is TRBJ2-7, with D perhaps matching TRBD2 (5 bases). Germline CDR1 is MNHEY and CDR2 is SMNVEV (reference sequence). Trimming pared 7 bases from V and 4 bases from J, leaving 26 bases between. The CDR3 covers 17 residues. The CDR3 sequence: CASTRAGAISNPYEQYF. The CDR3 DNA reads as TGTGCCAGCACCCGCGCGGGTGCAATATCCAATCCATACGAGCAGTACTTC.

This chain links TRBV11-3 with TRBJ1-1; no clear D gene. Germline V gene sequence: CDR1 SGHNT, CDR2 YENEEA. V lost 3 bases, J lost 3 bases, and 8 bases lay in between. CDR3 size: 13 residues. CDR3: CASSFSRDTEAFF. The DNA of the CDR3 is TGTGCCAGCAGCTTCTCCCGGGACACTGAAGCTTTCTTT.

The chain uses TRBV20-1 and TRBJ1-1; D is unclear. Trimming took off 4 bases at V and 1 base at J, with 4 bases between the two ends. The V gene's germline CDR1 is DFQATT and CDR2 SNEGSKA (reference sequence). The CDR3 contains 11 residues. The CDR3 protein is CSAKRNTEAFF. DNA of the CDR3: TGCAGTGCTAAGAGGAACACTGAAGCTTTCTTT.

CDR3 coding DNA: TGTGCCAGCAGTGAACTGGGGGCTGTTGAAAAACTGTTTTTT. Protein sequence: CASSELGAVEKLFF. The chain recombines TRBV25-1 with TRBJ1-4, with D tentatively TRBD1 (6 bases). The CDR3 length is 14 residues. The ends were cut back, 2 bases at V and 7 bases at J, with 11 bases in the middle. The germline gives CDR1 MGHDK, CDR2 SYGVNS.

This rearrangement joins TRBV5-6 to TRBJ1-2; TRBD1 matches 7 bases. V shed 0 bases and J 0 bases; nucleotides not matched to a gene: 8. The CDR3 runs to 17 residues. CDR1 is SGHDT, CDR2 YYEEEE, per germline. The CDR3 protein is CASSLGSTGFANYGYTF. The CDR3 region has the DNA TGTGCCAGCAGCTTGGGATCGACAGGGTTTGCTAACTATGGCTACACCTTC.